Only a few counts were recorded for the clone carrying this T cell receptor beta chain. The target antigen is unknown. V was clipped by 0 bases and J by 14 bases; unmatched bases: 9. Germline V gene sequence: CDR1 ENHRY, CDR2 SYGVKD. The CDR3 totals 15 residues. Primers included in the PCR were 60 Vbeta and 13 Jbeta primers. Study processing details: The authors later counted 65 million to 90 million unique TCR beta chains, some 11 million of them shared. TCRdb's copy holds only in-frame clones and misses some; the assay was immunoSEQ multiplex PCR. That table supplies the V and J calls and clone size; D and trimming were determined from the DNA. The sample carries over 150,000 clones, more than 80% recorded once. The sample originates from a study of cytomegalovirus exposure and HLA in healthy donors. Whereas donors were nominally healthy upon sampling, unrecorded immune exposures were probable. Study-level results: According to an earlier analysis, most TCR beta V segments yielded productive rearrangements about 90% or about 30% of the time. Researchers reported in a later analysis that a missense DCLRE1C variant was tied to TCR beta V- and J-gene trimming.

The specimen was PBMCs. This chain joins TRBV10-3 and TRBJ1-6, with 8 nucleotides matching TRBD1. The TCR originated in a woman aged 25 to 39 in good health and CMV-seropositive. CDR3 in amino acids: CAISESMTGASSLHF. The CDR3, as DNA: TGTGCCATCAGTGAGTCTATGACAGGGGCCAGTTCCCTCCACTTT.